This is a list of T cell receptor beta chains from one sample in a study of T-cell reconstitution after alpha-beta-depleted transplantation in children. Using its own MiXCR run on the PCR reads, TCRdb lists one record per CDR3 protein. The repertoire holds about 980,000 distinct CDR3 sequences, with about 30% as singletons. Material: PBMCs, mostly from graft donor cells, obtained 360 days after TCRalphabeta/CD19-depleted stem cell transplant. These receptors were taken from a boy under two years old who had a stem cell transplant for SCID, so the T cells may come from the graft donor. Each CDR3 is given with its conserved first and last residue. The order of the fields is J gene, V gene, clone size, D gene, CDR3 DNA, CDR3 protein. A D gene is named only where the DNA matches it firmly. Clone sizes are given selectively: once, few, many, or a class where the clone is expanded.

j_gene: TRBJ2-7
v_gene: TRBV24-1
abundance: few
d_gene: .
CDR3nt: TGTGCCACCAGTGATAGACGGGAGTGGAGACCCCAGGGGCAGTACTTC
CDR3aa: CATSDRREWRPQGQYF

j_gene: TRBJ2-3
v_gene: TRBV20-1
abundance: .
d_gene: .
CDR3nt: TGCAGTGCCTCCTTGGGGCCAGATACGCAGTATTTT
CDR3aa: CSASLGPDTQYF

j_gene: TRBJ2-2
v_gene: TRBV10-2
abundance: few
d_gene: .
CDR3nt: TGCGCCAGCAGAAATACAGGGCTCCCGACCGGGGAGCTGTTTTTT
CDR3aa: CASRNTGLPTGELFF

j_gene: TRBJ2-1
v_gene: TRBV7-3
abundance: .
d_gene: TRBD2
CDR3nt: TGTGCCAGCAGCTTGACTAGCGGGTCTGGCGAGCAGTTCTTC
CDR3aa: CASSLTSGSGEQFF

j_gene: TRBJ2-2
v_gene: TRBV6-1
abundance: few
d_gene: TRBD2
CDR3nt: TGTGCCAGCAGCAACAGGGGGCAGGGGACTAGCGGCGGCACCGGGGAGCTGTTTTTT
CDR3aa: CASSNRGQGTSGGTGELFF

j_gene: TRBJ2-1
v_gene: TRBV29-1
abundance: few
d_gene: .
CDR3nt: TGCAGCGTTCGGGAAGGGGGGTCCTACAATGAGCAGTTCTTC
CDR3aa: CSVREGGSYNEQFF

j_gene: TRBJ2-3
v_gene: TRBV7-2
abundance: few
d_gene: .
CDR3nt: TGTGCCAGCAGCTACCACAGGGATGATACGCAGTATTTT
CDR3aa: CASSYHRDDTQYF

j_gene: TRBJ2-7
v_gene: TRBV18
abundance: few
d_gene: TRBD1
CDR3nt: TGTGCCAGCTCGCTCCTAGGGACAGGGTTCTACGAGCAGTACTTC
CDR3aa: CASSLLGTGFYEQYF

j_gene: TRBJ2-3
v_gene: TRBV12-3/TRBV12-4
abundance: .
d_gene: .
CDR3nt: TGTGCCAGCAGTTTTTCAACGGCTAGCACAGATACGCAGTATTTT
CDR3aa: CASSFSTASTDTQYF

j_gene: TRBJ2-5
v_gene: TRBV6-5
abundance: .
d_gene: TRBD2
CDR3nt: TGTGCCAGCAGTTTCCTGCGGGGGTCGGGGGAGACCCAGTACTTC
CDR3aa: CASSFLRGSGETQYF

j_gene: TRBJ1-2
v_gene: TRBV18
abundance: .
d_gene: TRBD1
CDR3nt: TGTGCCAGCTCACCACAGGGGGCAGAGGGCTACACCTTC
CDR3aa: CASSPQGAEGYTF

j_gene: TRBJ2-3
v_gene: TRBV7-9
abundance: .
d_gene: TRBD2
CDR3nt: TGTGCCAGCAGCGCACTAGCGGGGGCGGCAGATACGCAGTATTTT
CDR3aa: CASSALAGAADTQYF

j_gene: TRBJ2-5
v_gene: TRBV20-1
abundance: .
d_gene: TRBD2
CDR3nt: TGCAGTGCCAGAAAGGGTAGCGGGGGGGCCGGGGAGACCCAGTACTTC
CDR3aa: CSARKGSGGAGETQYF

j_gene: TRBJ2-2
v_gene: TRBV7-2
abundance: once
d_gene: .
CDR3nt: TGTGCCAGCAGCCCACTCGGACAGATTACCGGGGAGCTGTTTTTT
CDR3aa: CASSPLGQITGELFF

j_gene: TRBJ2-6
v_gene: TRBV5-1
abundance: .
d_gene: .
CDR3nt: TGCGCCAGCAGCTTGAACGGCCCGACCGTCGGGGCCAACGTCCTGACTTTC
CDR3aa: CASSLNGPTVGANVLTF

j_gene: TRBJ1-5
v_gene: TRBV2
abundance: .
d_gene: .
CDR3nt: TGTGCCAGCAGGCTGGAGGCTAGCAATCAGCCCCAGCATTTT
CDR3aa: CASRLEASNQPQHF

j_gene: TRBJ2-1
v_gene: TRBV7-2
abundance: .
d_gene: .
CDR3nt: TGTGCCAGCAGCTTTTCGTCCAACAATGAGCAGTTCTTC
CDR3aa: CASSFSSNNEQFF

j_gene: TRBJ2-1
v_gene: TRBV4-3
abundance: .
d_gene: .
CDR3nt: TGCGCCAGCAGCCAAGATCCCCCGGGCGGGGAAGGGGCCTACAATGAGCAGTTCTTC
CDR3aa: CASSQDPPGGEGAYNEQFF

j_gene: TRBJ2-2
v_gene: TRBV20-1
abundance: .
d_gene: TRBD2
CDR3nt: TGCAGTGCTCCGGGGGGGCGGGGCACCGGGGAGCTGTTTTTT
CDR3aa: CSAPGGRGTGELFF

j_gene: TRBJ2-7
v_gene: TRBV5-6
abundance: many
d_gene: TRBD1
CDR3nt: TGTGCCAGCAGCAAATCGGGACAGGCTTATTCCTACGAGCAGTACTTC
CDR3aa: CASSKSGQAYSYEQYF

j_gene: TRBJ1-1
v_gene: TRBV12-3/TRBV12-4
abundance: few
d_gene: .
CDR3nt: TGTGCCAGCAGGGACAGTGGGGGTAAGACTGAAGCTTTCTTT
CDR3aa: CASRDSGGKTEAFF

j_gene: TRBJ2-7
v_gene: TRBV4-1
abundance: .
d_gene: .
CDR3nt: TGCGCCAGCAGCCTTCAAATCGACTCCTACGAGCAGTACTTC
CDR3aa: CASSLQIDSYEQYF